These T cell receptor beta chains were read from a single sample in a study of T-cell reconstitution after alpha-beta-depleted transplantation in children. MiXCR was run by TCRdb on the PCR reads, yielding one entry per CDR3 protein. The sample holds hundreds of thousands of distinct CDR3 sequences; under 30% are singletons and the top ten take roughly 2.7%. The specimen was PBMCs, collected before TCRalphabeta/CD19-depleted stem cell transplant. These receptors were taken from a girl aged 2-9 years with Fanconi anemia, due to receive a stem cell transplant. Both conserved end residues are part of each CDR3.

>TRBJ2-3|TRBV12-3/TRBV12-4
CASSLIVGDTQYF
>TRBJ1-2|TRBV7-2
CASSLAGGWGYGYTF
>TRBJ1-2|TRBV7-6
CASSSGTVTSPTYGYTF
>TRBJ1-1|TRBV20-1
CSGRAPGDRANTEAFF
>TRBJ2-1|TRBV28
CASSLFGKTYNEQFF
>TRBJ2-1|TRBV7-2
CASSLAGGPSNEQFF
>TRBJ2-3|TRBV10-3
CAISESRLQRSTDTQYF
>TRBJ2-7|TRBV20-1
CSARDQGRQVASYEQYF
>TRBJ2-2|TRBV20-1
CSALRRGGLTGELFF
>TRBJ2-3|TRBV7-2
CASSLRRGSTDTQYF
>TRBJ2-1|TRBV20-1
CSARDHPGAGNEQFF
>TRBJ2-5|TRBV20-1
CSAVPRETQYF
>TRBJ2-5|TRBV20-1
CSAKATSGSLLQETQYF
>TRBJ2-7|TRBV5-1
CASSLGHGTYEQYF
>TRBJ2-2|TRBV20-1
CSASRSNTGELFF
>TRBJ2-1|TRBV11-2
CASRKQTSGRIHNEQFF
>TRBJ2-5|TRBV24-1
CATSSPSQGGETQYF
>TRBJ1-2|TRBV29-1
CSVNRGPNYGYTF
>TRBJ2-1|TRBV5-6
CASSLDFKGYNEQFF
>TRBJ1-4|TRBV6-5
CASSFRGEKLFF
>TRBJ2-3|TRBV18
CASSPGADTQYF
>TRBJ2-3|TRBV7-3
CASSLGGGGRDTQYF
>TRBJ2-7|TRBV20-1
CSANLGNYEQYF
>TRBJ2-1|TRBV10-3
CAISGSSNEQFF
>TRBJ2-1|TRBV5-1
CASSLTIAEGYNEQFF
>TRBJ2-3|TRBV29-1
CSVDRLASDTQYF
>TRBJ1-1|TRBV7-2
CASTLEQGQVNTEAFF
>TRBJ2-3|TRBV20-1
CSATKGTSGRARIEDTQYF
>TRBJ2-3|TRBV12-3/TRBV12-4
CASSLTGGHTDTQYF
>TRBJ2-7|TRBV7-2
CASSPREAGYEQYF
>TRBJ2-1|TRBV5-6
CASSLEGGLRGEQFF
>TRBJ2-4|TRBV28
CASRGSKNIQYF
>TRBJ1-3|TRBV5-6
CASSSAPGNTIYF
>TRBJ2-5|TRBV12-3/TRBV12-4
CASSSDRDRGGKETQYF
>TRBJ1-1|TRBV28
CASSSLASEAFF
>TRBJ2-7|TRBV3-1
CASSQVTYEQYF